This T cell receptor (beta chain) was sequenced for a study of blood T cell repertoires in COVID-19. Study at large: Acute-phase and convalescent COVID-19 samples originated in the United States, Italy and Spain. Sample material is recorded as cDNA or gDNA derived from T cells, B-cell-depleted T cells, or PBMCs.

Germline values: CDR1 LNHNV, CDR2 YYDKDF (reference sequence). This CDR3 is 16 amino acids long. The trim removed 0 bases at V and 9 bases at J, leaving 9 bases unmatched. Repertoires were generated with immunoSEQ multiplex PCR, while TCRdb's copy carries only in-frame clones and drops some. The data contain under 300,000 clones, roughly 84% of them seen just once; the ten biggest clones take up around 2%. This TCR came from a woman aged 40-49 years who had recovered from COVID-19. V gene TRBV15 combines with J gene TRBJ2-1; 9 nucleotides align to TRBD2. The sample taken for sequencing was peripheral blood. This CDR3 reads CATSRDPAGGISEQFF. The CDR3, as DNA: TGTGCCACCAGCAGAGATCCGGCGGGGGGGATAAGTGAGCAGTTCTTC.